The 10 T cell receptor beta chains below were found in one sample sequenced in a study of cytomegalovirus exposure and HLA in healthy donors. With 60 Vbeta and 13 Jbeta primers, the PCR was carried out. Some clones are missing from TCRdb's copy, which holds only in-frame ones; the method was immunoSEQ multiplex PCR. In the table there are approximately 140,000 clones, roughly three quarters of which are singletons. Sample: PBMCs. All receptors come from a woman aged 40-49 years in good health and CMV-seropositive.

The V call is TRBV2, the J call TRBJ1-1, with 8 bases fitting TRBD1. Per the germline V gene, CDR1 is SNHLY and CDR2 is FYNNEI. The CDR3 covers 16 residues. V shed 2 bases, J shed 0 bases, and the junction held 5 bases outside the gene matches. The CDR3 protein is CASSERQGYMNTEAFF. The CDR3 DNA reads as TGTGCCAGCAGTGAACGACAGGGGTACATGAACACTGAAGCTTTCTTT.

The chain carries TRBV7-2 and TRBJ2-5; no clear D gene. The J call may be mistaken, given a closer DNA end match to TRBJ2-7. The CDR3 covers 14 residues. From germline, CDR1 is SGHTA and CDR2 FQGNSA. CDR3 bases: TGTGCCAGCAGCTTATCTATCCTCCTCTACGAGCAGTACTTC. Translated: CASSLSILLYEQYF.

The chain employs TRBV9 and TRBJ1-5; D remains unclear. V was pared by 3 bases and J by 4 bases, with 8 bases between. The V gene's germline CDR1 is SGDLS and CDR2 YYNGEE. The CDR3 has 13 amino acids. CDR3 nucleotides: TGTGCCAGCAGCGCGTACATGAATCAGCCCCAGCATTTT. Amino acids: CASSAYMNQPQHF.

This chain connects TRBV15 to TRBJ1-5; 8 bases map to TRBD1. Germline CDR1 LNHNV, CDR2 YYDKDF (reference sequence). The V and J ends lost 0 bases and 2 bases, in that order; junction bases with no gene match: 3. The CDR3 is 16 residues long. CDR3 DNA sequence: TGTGCCACCAGCAGAGATAAGGACAGGGGCAATCAGCCCCAGCATTTT. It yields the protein CATSRDKDRGNQPQHF.

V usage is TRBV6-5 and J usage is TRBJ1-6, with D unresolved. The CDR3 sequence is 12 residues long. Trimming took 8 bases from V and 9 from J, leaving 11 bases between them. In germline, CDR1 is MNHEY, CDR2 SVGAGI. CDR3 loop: CASGEGTSPLHF. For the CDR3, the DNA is TGTGCCAGCGGAGAGGGTACTTCACCCCTCCACTTT.

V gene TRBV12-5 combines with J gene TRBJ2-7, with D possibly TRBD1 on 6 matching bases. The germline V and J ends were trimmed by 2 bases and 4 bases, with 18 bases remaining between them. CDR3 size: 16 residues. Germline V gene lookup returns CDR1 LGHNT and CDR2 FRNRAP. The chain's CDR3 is CASGLIVRGMIYEQYF. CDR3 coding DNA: TGTGCTAGTGGTTTGATTGTCAGGGGCATGATTTACGAGCAGTACTTC.

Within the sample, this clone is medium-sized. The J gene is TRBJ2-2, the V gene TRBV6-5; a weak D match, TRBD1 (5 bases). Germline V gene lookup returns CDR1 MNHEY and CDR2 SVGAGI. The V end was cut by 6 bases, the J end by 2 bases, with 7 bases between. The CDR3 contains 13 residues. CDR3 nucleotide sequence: TGTGCCAGCAGCCAGGGTAACACCGGGGAGCTGTTTTTT. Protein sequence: CASSQGNTGELFF.

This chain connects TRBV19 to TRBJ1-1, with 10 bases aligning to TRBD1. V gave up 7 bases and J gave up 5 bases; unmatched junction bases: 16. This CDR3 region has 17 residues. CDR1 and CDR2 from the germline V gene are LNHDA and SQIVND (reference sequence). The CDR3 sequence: CASTSITWDRGRTEAFF. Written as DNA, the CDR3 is TGTGCCAGTACCTCTATTACTTGGGACAGGGGCCGGACTGAAGCTTTCTTT.

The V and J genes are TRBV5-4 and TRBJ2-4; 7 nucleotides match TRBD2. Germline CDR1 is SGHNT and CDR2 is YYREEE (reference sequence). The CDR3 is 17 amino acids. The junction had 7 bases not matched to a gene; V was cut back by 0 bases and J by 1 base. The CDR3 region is CASSLASGRGAKNIQYF. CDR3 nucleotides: TGTGCCAGCAGCTTGGCTAGCGGTCGGGGGGCCAAAAACATTCAGTACTTC.

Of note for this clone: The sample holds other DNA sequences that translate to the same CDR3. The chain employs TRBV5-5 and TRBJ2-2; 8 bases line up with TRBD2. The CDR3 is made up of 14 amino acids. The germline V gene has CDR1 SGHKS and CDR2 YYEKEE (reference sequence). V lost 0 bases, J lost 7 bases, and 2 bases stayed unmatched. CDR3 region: CASSLAGGVGELFF. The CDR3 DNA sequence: TGTGCCAGCAGCTTGGCGGGGGGGGTCGGGGAGCTGTTTTTT. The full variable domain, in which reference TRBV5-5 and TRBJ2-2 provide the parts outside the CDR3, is DAGVTQSPTHLIKTRGQQVTLRCSPISGHKSVSWYQQVLGQGPQFIFQYYEKEERGRGNFPDRFSARQFPNYSSELNVNALLLGDSALYLCASSLAGGVGELFFGEGSRLTVL.